These 15 T cell receptor beta chains share one sample of origin, sequenced in a study of T-cell reconstitution after alpha-beta-depleted transplantation in children. This sample's TCRbeta library carried unique molecular identifier barcodes. Using its own MiXCR run on the PCR reads, TCRdb lists one record per CDR3 protein. Of around 410,000 distinct CDR3 sequences detected, roughly a tenth appear once; the ten largest clones hold roughly 5.1%. This sample comprised PBMCs from the stem cell graft donor, obtained from the stem cell graft. These receptors were taken from a human donor who donated a stem cell graft to a child with acute myeloid leukemia.

The chain carries TRBV4-3 and TRBJ1-1; D may be TRBD1 (5 bases). CDR1 is LGHNA and CDR2 is YSLEER in the germline V gene. This CDR3 comprises 15 residues. The germline V and J ends were trimmed by 3 bases and 6 bases, with 17 bases remaining between them. In DNA form, the CDR3 reads TGCGCCAGCAGCCACTCAGGGAGAGGTGGGTCTGAAGCTTTCTTT. Translating it yields CASSHSGRGGSEAFF.

The CDR3 loop reads CSVVVSWDEKLFF. CDR3 nucleotides: TGCAGCGTTGTGGTCAGTTGGGATGAAAAACTGTTTTTT. The chain uses TRBV29-1 and TRBJ1-4; D not certain. Germline V gene data show CDR1 as SQVTM and CDR2 as ANQGSEA. CDR3 length: 13 amino acids. V was cut by 4 bases and J by 6 bases, with 12 bases left in between. Based on the CDR3 plus reference TRBV29-1 and TRBJ1-4, the full variable domain is SAVISQKPSRDICQRGTSLTIQCQVDSQVTMMFWYRQQPGQSLTLIATANQGSEATYESGFVIDKFPISRPNLTFSTLTVSNMSPEDSSIYLCSVVVSWDEKLFFGSGTQLSVL.

The chain recombines TRBV12-3 or TRBV12-4 with TRBJ2-2; D call uncertain. Trimming pared 3 bases from V and 5 bases from J, leaving 10 bases between. This CDR3 is 14 amino acids long. CDR3 in DNA: TGTGCCAGCAGTTTGTACGGTCAGACCGGGGAGCTGTTTTTT. This codes for CASSLYGQTGELFF.

This clonotype showed up just a few times. The chain has TRBV27 and TRBJ2-3; 7 bases fit TRBD2. Germline CDR1 MNHEY, CDR2 SMNVEV (reference sequence). The CDR3 consists of 18 residues. V dropped 0 bases and J dropped 6; count of bases not matched to a gene: 15. DNA of the CDR3: TGTGCCAGCAGTTTATCGCAATATTGGGCAGGGAGGGAGGATACGCAGTATTTT. This sequence encodes CASSLSQYWAGREDTQYF.

For this clonotype: One base away lies a much larger clone, so this may be a sequencing read error. The rearrangement links TRBV18 to TRBJ1-1; a possible D gene is TRBD1 (5 bases). Germline V lookup: CDR1 KGHSH, CDR2 LQKENI. The CDR3 covers 16 residues. V shed 4 bases and J shed 5 bases, with 20 bases lying between them. CDR3 loop: CASSQIGAGTRTEAFF. The CDR3 DNA is TGTGCCAGCTCACAAATTGGGGCAGGGACGCGGACTGAAGCTTTCTTT.

The chain joins TRBV12-3 or TRBV12-4 to TRBJ1-2; D uncertain. V was clipped by 5 bases and J by 1 base, with 8 bases between them. The CDR3 runs to 13 residues. The CDR3 DNA follows: TGTGCCAGCAGTCAACAGCTTAACTATGGCTACACCTTC. Its protein product is CASSQQLNYGYTF.

The rearrangement links TRBV9 to TRBJ1-1, with TRBD1 as a possible D gene (6 bases). V shed 2 bases and J shed 4 bases, with 12 bases lying between them. Per germline, CDR1 SGDLS and CDR2 YYNGEE. This CDR3 spans 14 amino acids. The CDR3: CASSVTGPGTEAFF. The CDR3, as DNA: TGTGCCAGCAGCGTCACAGGGCCTGGCACTGAAGCTTTCTTT.

This clonotype was seen a handful of times. This chain connects TRBV5-1 to TRBJ2-1; 13 nucleotides match TRBD2. Germline assignment: CDR1 SGHRS and CDR2 YFSETQ. The CDR3 consists of 15 residues. V lost 4 bases and J lost 6; bases outside the gene matches: 4. As DNA, the CDR3 is TGCGCCAGCAGCATGGGGACTAGCGGGATCAATGAGCAGTTCTTC. Amino acid sequence: CASSMGTSGINEQFF.

This clonotype was found a few times. The chain is built from TRBV29-1 and TRBJ2-3; unclear D gene. The V gene lost 7 bases and the J gene lost 5 bases, with 7 bases spanning the gap. The CDR3 totals 10 residues. Germline CDR1 and CDR2: SQVTM and ANQGSEA. The CDR3 coding sequence is TGCAGCGGCCGGCTAGATACGCAGTATTTT. It encodes CSGRLDTQYF.

Ten or more counts support this clonotype. V and J are TRBV4-3 and TRBJ2-7; 7 bases agree with TRBD1. Germline CDR1 is LGHNA and CDR2 is YSLEER. Trimming removed 0 bases from V and 5 bases from J; junction bases left unmatched: 7. CDR3 length equals 15 residues. The CDR3 DNA sequence: TGCGCCAGCAGCCAAGAACAGGGGTCGTCTAACGAGCAGTACTTC. Amino acids: CASSQEQGSSNEQYF.

This clonotype has just a few counts. The chain uses TRBV5-1 and TRBJ2-5; 7 nucleotides agree with TRBD1. V trimming: 5 bases; J trimming: 6 bases; junction bases outside the gene matches: 7. Germline-derived CDR1 and CDR2 are SGHRS and YFSETQ. The CDR3 covers 13 residues. The CDR3 here is CASSRQGLQTQYF. The CDR3, as DNA: TGCGCCAGCAGTAGACAGGGATTGCAGACCCAGTACTTC.

The J gene is TRBJ2-1, the V gene TRBV6-5; D gene unclear. The CDR3 sequence is 12 residues long. The V gene's germline CDR1 is MNHEY and CDR2 SVGAGI. The V gene lost 6 bases and the J gene lost 10 bases, with 13 bases spanning the gap. The CDR3 nucleotides read TGTGCCAGCAGCCAACCTCCTGGGGAGCAGTTCTTC. The encoded protein is CASSQPPGEQFF.

This chain links TRBV20-1 with TRBJ1-5; D unclear. This CDR3 is 15 amino acids long. Looked up from germline, CDR1 is DFQATT and CDR2 is SNEGSKA (reference sequence). Trimming cost V 0 bases and J 0 bases, with 9 bases left between them. CDR3 nucleotide sequence: TGCAGTGCTAGAGAGCAAACTTCTAGCAATCAGCCCCAGCATTTT. Its protein product is CSAREQTSSNQPQHF.

This clonotype appeared a few times. V and J are TRBV4-1 and TRBJ2-7; D could derive from TRBD1 or TRBD2 (5 bases each). V was shortened by 1 base and J by 5 bases, with 12 bases between the two germline ends. From germline, CDR1 is MGHRA and CDR2 YSYEKL. This CDR3 has 14 amino acids. This CDR3 is CASSQGGYLDEQYF. The CDR3 region has the DNA TGCGCCAGCAGCCAAGGGGGGTATCTCGACGAGCAGTACTTC.

This clonotype occurred many times. The chain employs TRBV14 and TRBJ2-7; D is uncertain. This CDR3 region has 11 residues. Trimming took 0 bases from V and 6 from J, leaving 3 bases between them. In germline, CDR1 is SGHDN, CDR2 FVKESK. The CDR3 bases are TGTGCCAGCAGCCAAGAAGGCGAGCAGTACGTC. Residues: CASSQEGEQYV.